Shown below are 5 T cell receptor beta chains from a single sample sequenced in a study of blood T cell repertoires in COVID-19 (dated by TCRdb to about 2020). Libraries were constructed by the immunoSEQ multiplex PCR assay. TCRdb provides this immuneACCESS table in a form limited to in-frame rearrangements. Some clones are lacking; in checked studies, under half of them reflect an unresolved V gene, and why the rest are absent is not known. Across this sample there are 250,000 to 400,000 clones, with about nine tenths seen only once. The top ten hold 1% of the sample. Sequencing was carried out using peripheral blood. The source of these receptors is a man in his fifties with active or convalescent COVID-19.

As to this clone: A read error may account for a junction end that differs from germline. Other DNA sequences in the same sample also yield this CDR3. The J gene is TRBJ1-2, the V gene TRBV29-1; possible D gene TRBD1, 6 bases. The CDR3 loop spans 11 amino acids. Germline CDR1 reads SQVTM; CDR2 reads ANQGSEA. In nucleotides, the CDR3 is TGCAGCGTGGCCCACAGGGCGGGCTACACCTTT. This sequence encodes CSVAHRAGYTF.

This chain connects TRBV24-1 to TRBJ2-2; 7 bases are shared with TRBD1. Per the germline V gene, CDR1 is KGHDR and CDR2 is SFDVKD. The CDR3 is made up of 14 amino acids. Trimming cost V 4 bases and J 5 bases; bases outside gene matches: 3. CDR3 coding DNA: TGTGCCACCAGTGACCCCAGGGGGACCGGGGAGCTGTTTTTT. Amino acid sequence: CATSDPRGTGELFF.

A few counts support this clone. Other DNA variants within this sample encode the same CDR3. The CDR3 loop is CAISESSSNQPQHF. The CDR3 DNA reads as TGTGCCATCAGTGAGTCTTCAAGCAATCAGCCCCAGCATTTT. The chain carries TRBV10-3 and TRBJ1-5; D is ambiguous. The CDR3 is made up of 14 amino acids. The V end lost 0 bases, the J end lost 1 base, and 4 bases lay between the germline ends. The germline CDR1 and CDR2 sequences are ENHRY and SYGVKD.

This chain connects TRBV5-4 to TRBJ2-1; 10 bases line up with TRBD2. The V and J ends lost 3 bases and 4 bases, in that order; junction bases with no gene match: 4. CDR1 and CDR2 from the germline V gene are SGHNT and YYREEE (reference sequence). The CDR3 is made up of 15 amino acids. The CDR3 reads CASSYPTSGYNEQFF. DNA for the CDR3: TGTGCCAGCAGCTATCCGACTAGCGGGTACAATGAGCAGTTCTTC. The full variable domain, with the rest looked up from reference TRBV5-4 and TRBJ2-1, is ETGVTQSPTHLIKTRGQQVTLRCSSQSGHNTVSWYQQALGQGPQFIFQYYREEENGRGNFPPRFSGLQFPNYSSELNVNALELDDSALYLCASSYPTSGYNEQFFGPGTRLTVL.

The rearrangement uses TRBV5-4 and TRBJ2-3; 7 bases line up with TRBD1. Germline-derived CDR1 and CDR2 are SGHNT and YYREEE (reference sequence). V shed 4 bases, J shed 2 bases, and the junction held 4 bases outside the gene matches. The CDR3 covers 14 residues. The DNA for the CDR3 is TGTGCCAGCAGCAAAACAGGGGTCACAGATACGCAGTATTTT. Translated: CASSKTGVTDTQYF.